This T cell receptor (beta chain) appears in the sequencing data of a study of Graves' ophthalmopathy and Graves' hyperthyroidism. Notes on the study in general: Among thyroid clonotypes expanded above 0.001 frequency, most also appeared in blood.

RNA transcripts were the template, and TCR beta CDR3 regions were amplified from them. The first round was an RT-PCR with HTBI primers, and the second round was a multiplex PCR. TCRdb reprocessed the multiplex PCR reads with MiXCR, giving one entry per CDR3 protein. The sample contains about 700,000 distinct CDR3 sequences, around 40% of which appear only once. As for this clonotype: Its specificity is unknown. In this CDR3 the conserved last residue, phenylalanine or tryptophan, is missing, so a read error is likely. The limits of the CDR3 on the DNA are not certain, so only TCRdb's listed CDR3 is given.

The receptor comes from an adult man with Graves' ophthalmopathy. The sequenced sample was peripheral blood.

The CDR3 loop is CSASKIQGMG. The rearrangement links TRBV20-1 to TRBJ1-1; the table's D call, TRBD1, was not checked against the DNA. CDR1 DFQATT and CDR2 SNEGSKA come from the germline V gene (reference sequence). The CDR3 numbers 10 amino acids, ends counted.